The present T cell receptor beta chain was sequenced within a study of cytomegalovirus exposure and HLA in healthy donors. The CDR3 is 13 amino acids. V was shortened by 10 bases and J by 2 bases, with 14 bases between the two germline ends. Per germline, CDR1 MDHEN and CDR2 SYDVKM. 13 Jbeta primers and 60 Vbeta primers were used for the PCR. TCRdb keeps only in-frame clones here, not all; method: immunoSEQ multiplex PCR. The sample yields approximately 210,000 clones, roughly four fifths seen once. This clone appeared once. The chain joins TRBV28 to TRBJ1-2, with D possibly being TRBD1 (5 bases). The clonotype was recovered from a woman aged 30 to 39 in good health and CMV-seropositive. Specimen: PBMCs. CDR3 nucleotide sequence: TGTGCCACGGCTCGGGCAGGGAACTATGGCTACACCTTC. It encodes CATARAGNYGYTF.